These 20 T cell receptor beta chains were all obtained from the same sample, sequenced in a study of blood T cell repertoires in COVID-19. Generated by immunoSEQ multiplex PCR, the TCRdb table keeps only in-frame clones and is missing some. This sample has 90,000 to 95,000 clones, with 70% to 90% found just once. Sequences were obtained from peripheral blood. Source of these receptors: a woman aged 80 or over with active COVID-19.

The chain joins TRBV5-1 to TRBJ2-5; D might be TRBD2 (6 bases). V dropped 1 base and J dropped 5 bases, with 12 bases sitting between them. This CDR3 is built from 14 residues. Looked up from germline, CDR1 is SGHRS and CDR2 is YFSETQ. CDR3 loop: CASSLRGSGETQYF. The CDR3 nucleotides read TGCGCCAGCAGCTTGCGGGGGTCCGGTGAGACCCAGTACTTC. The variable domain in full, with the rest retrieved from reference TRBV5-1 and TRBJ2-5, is KAGVTQTPRYLIKTRGQQVTLSCSPISGHRSVSWYQQTPGQGLQFLFEYFSETQRNKGNFPGRFSGRQFSNSRSEMNVSTLELGDSALYLCASSLRGSGETQYFGPGTRLLVL.

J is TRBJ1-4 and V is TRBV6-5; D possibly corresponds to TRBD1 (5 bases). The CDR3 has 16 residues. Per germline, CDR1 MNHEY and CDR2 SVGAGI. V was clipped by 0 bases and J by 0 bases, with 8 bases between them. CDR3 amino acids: CASSYSAGATNEKLFF. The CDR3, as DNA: TGTGCCAGCAGTTACTCGGCGGGGGCAACTAATGAAAAACTGTTTTTT.

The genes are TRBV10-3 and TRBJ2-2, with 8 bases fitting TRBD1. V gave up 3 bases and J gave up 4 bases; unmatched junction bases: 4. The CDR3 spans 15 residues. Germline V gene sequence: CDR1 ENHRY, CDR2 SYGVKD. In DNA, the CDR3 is TGTGCCATCAGTGACCCAGGACAGGGCACCGGGGAGCTGTTTTTT. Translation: CAISDPGQGTGELFF.

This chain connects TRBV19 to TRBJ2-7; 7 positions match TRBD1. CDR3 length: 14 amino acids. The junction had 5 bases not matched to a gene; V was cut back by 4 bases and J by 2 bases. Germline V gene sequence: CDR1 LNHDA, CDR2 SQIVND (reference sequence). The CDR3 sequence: CASSTNRGPYEQYF. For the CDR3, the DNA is TGTGCCAGTAGTACCAACAGGGGTCCCTACGAGCAGTACTTC.

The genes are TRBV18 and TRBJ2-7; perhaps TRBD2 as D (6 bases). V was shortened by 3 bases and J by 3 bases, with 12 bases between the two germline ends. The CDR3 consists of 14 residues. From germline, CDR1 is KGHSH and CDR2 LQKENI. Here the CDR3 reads CASSPLASGYEQYF. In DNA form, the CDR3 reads TGTGCCAGCTCACCCCTAGCGTCCGGCTACGAGCAGTACTTC.

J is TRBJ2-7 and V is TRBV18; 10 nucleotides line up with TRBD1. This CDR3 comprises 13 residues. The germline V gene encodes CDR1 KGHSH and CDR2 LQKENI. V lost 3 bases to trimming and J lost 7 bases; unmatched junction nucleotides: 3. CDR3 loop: CASSPDRGREQYF. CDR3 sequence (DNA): TGTGCCAGCTCACCCGACAGGGGGCGGGAGCAGTACTTC.

Written as DNA, the CDR3 is TGTGCCAGCGATCGAGGGGGTAATTTGGCAGATACGCAGTATTTT. The encoded protein is CASDRGGNLADTQYF. This rearrangement joins TRBV6-5 to TRBJ2-3, with a tentative D call TRBD1 (6 bases). CDR1 and CDR2 (germline): MNHEY, SVGAGI. V lost 8 bases to trimming and J lost 4 bases, with 19 bases between them. This CDR3 comprises 15 residues.

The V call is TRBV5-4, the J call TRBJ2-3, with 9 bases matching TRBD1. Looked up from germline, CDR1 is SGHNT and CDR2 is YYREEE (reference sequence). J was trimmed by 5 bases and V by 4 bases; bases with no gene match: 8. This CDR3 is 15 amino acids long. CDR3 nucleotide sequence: TGTGCCAGCAGCCTCGACAGGGGGTTGGTAGATACGCAGTATTTT. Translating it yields CASSLDRGLVDTQYF.

The CDR3 sequence: CASSSGLAGANYNEQFF. The CDR3 region has the DNA TGTGCCAGCAGCTCGGGACTAGCGGGAGCGAACTACAATGAGCAGTTCTTC. The chain has TRBV7-2 and TRBJ2-1; 14 nucleotides align to TRBD2. This CDR3 comprises 17 residues. Germline V gene lookup returns CDR1 SGHTA and CDR2 FQGNSA. With 4 bases clipped from V and 3 bases from J, the junction kept 5 bases outside the gene matches.

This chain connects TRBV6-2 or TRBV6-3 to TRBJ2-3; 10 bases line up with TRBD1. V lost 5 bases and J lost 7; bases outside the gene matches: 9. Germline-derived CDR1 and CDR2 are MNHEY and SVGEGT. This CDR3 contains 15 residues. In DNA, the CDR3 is TGTGCCAGCAGTGCTCGGGGACAGGGGTGGAATACGCAGTATTTT. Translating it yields CASSARGQGWNTQYF.

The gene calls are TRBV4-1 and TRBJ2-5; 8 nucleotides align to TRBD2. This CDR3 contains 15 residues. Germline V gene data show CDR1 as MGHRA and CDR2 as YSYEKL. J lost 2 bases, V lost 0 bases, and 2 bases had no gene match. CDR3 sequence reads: CASSQDGTSQETQYF. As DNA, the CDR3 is TGCGCCAGCAGCCAAGACGGGACTAGTCAAGAGACCCAGTACTTC.

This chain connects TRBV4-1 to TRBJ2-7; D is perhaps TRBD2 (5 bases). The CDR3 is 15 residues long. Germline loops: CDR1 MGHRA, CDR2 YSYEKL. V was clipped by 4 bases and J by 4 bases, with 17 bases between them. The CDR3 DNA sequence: TGCGCCAGCAGCCGACTCGCAGCGGACCCTTACGAGCAGTACTTC. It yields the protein CASSRLAADPYEQYF.

The CDR3 DNA follows: TGTGCCAGCAGTAAGAATAGAGCAACTAATGAAAAACTGTTTTTT. It codes for CASSKNRATNEKLFF. The V gene is TRBV6-5, the J gene TRBJ1-4; D is uncertain. V was shortened by 5 bases and J by 0 bases, with 10 bases between the two germline ends. The CDR3 has 15 residues. Germline V CDR1 and CDR2: MNHEY, SVGAGI.

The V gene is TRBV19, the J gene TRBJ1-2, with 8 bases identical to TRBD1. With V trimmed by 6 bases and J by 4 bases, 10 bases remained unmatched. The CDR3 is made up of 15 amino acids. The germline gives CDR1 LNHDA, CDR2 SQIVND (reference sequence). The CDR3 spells CASRRLAGGAYGYTF. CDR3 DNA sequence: TGTGCCAGTAGGAGGCTGGCAGGGGGCGCCTATGGCTACACCTTC.

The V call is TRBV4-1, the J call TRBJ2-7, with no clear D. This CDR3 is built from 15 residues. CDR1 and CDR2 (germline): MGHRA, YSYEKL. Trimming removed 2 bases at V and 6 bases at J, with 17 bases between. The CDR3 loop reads CASSQNPTALREQYF. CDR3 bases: TGCGCCAGCAGCCAAAACCCAACTGCCCTCCGCGAGCAGTACTTC.

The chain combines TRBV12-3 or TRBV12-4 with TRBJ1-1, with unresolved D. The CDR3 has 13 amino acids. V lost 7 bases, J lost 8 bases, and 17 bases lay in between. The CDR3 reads CASTGVTGLEAFF. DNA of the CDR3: TGTGCCAGCACTGGAGTGACTGGTTTGGAAGCTTTCTTT.

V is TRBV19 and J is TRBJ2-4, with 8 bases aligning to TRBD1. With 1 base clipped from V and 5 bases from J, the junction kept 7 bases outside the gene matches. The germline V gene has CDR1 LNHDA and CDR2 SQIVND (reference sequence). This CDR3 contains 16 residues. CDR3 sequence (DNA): TGTGCCAGTAGTATAGGCGGACAGGGTAGGCAAAACATTCAGTACTTC. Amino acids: CASSIGGQGRQNIQYF.

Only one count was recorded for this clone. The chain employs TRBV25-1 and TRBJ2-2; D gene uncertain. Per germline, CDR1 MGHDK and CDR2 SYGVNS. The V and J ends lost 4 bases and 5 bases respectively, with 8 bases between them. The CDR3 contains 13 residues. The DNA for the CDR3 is TGTGCCAGCAGTGCAACAAGAACCGGGGAGCTGTTTTTT. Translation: CASSATRTGELFF.

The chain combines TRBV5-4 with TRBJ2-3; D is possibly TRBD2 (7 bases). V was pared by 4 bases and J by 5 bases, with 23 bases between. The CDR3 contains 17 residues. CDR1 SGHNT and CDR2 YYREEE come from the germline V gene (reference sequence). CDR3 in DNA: TGTGCCAGCAGCCGAGGGGGGACTACCCTTGGCGTAGATACGCAGTATTTT. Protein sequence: CASSRGGTTLGVDTQYF.

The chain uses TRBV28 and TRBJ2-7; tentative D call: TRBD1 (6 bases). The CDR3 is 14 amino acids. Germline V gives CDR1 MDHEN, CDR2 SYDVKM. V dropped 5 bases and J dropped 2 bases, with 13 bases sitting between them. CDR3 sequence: CASSQGQLAYEQYF. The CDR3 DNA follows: TGTGCCAGCAGTCAAGGACAGTTGGCCTACGAGCAGTACTTC.